A selection of T cell receptor beta chains follows, all from one sample in a study of T cell repertoires in cytomegalovirus infection. TCRdb fed the reads into MiXCR, producing one record per CDR3 protein. The data contain about 770,000 distinct CDR3 sequences, 29% of them singletons. Their antigens remain unidentified. The sequences come from cultured CD8+ T cells from PBMCs, collected from culture after CMV antigen stimulation. These TCRs come from a human donor in good health (CMV status not recorded). Some clones in this sample may be carry-over from other donors' samples. Both conserved end residues are trimmed from each CDR3. The D gene is left open where the match is weak. Expanded clones are given a class, and other clones once, few, many or no size at all.

D gene	V gene	clone size	CDR3 protein
TRBD2	TRBV7-2	many	ASSLVARSGAKETQY
.	TRBV7-2	many	ASSLGMSGNQPQH
.	TRBV27	.	ASSFQGTQGYT
.	TRBV4-3	.	ASSQVEHRELF
.	TRBV7-6	.	ASSLGTEPSNQPQH
.	TRBV27	.	ASSPSGFNYEQY
TRBD1	TRBV6-1	few	ASSAFGQGSYEQY
.	TRBV15	.	ATSRVFRKPTYEQY
TRBD2	TRBV6-5	few	ASSPRAASGGETDTQY
TRBD2	TRBV13	many	ASSLGLAGGRVGYNEQF
.	TRBV27	few	ASSLRGGYYGYT
.	TRBV7-9	few	ASSLAGVAQAF
TRBD2	TRBV4-2	.	ASSQDKGLAIPLDTDTQY
.	TRBV20-1	once	SIVSIDSNQPQH
.	TRBV6-1	few	ASSTLLPDFVGTDTQY
.	TRBV2	.	ATFYKREQY
.	TRBV7-9	few	ASSFWTPPANTQY
TRBD2	TRBV9	.	ASTPSGGFSETQY
TRBD2	TRBV27	.	ASSPGGGAYEQY
.	TRBV7-8	.	ASSLAIYEQY
.	TRBV12-3/TRBV12-4	.	ASSSRGGGNEQY
.	TRBV7-8	many	ASSLEPAHNYGYT
.	TRBV7-6	many	ASRRDLNTEAF
.	TRBV9	.	ASSDDSLNTEAF
TRBD1	TRBV14	.	ASSQDRRDRGYSPLH
TRBD2	TRBV9	.	ASSALRLAGEPGELF
.	TRBV7-2	many	ASSLDAGGYSPLH
.	TRBV19	.	ASRTAGKNTEAF
.	TRBV27	few	ASSSRVNQPQH
.	TRBV6-6	.	ASLMGYLGYGYT
TRBD2	TRBV27	few	ASSSWTGTSGNKNIQY
.	TRBV6-2/TRBV6-3	few	ASSYARGIPDGYT
TRBD1	TRBV7-8	many	ASSLRDRITENTIY
.	TRBV5-6	.	ASSLENGGSYNSPLH